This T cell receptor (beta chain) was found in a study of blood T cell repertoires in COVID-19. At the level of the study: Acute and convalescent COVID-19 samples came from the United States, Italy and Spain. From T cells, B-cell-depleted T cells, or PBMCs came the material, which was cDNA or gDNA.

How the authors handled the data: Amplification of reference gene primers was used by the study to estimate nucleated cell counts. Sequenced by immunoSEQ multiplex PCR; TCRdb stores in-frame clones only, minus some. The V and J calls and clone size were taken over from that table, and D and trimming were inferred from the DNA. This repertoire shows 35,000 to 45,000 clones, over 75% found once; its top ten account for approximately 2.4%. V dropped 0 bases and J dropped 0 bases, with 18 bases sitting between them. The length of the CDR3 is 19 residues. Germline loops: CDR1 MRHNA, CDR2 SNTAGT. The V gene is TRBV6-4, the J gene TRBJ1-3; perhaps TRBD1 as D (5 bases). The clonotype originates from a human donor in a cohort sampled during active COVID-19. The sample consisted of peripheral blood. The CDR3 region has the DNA TGTGCCAGCAGTGACTCCGGGACTGGAAGCCTGATCTCTGGAAACACCATATATTTT. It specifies CASSDSGTGSLISGNTIYF.